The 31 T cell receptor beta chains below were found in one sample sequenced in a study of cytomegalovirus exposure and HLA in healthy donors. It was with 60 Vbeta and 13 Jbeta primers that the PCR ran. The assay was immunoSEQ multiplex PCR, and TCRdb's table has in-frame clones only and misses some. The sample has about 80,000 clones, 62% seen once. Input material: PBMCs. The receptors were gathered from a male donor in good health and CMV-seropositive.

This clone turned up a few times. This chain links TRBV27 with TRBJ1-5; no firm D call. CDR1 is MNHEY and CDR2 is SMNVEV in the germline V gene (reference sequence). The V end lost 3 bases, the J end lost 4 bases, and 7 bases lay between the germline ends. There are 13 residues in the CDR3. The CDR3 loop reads CASSFGYNQPQHF. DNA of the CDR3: TGTGCCAGCAGTTTCGGGTATAATCAGCCCCAGCATTTT.

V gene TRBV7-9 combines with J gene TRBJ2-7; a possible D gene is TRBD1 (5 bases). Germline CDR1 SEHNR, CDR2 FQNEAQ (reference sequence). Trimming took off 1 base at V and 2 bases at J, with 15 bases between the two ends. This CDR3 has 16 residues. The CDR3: CASSLDPRTLTYEQYF. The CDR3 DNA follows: TGTGCCAGCAGCTTAGATCCTAGGACACTTACCTACGAGCAGTACTTC.

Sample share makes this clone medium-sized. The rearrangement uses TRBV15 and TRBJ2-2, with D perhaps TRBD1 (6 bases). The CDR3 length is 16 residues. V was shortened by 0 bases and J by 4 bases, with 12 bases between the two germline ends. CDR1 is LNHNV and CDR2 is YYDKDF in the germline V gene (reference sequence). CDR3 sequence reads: CATSRDPGGRTGELFF. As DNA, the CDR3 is TGTGCCACCAGCAGAGATCCTGGGGGCCGCACCGGGGAGCTGTTTTTT. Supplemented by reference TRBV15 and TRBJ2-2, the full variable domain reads DAMVIQNPRYQVTQFGKPVTLSCSQTLNHNVMYWYQQKSSQAPKLLFHYYDKDFNNEADTPDNFQSRRPNTSFCFLDIRSPGLGDTAMYLCATSRDPGGRTGELFFGEGSRLTVL.

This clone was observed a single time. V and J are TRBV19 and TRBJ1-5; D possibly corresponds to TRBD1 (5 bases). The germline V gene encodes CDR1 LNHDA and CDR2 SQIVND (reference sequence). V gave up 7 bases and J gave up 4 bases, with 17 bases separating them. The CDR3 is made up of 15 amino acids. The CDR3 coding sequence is TGTGCCAGTAAAGACTTACCGGGGGGGAATCAGCCCCAGCATTTT. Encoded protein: CASKDLPGGNQPQHF.

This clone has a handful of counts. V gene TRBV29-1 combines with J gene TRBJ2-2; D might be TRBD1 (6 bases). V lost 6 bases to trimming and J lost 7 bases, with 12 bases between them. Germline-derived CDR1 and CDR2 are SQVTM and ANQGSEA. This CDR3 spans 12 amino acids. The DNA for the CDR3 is TGCAGCGTACAGGGTTGGGGCGGGGAGCTGTTTTTT. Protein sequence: CSVQGWGGELFF.

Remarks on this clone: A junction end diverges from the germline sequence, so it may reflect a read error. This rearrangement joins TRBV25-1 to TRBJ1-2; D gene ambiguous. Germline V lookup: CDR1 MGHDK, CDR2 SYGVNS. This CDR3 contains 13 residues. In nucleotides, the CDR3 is TGTGCCAGTAGTGGAATCGGGATCGATGGCTACACCTTC. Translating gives CASSGIGIDGYTF.

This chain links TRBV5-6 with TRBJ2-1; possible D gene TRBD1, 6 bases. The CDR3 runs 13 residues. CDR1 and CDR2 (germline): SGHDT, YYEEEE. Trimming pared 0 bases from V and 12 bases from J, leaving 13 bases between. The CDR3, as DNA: TGTGCCAGCAGCTTGGGATTCGGACAGCGGCAGTTCTTC. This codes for CASSLGFGQRQFF.

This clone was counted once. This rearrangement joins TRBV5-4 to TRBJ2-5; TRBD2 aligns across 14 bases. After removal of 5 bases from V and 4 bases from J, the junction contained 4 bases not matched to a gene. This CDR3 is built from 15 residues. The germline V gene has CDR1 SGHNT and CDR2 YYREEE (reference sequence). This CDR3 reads CASRAGTSGRETQYF. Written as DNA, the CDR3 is TGTGCCAGCAGAGCCGGGACTAGCGGGAGAGAGACCCAGTACTTC.

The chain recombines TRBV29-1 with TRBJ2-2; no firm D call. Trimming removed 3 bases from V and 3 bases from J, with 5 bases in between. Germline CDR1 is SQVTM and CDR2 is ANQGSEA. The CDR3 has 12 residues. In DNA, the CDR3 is TGCAGCGTTGACACTTACACCGGGGAGCTGTTTTTT. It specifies CSVDTYTGELFF.

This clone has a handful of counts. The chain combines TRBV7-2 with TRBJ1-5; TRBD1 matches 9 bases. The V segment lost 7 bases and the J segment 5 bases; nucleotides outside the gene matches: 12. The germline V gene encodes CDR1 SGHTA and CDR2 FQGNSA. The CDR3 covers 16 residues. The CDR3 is CASIATGQGNYQPQHF. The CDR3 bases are TGTGCCAGCATCGCTACTGGACAGGGGAACTATCAGCCCCAGCATTTT.

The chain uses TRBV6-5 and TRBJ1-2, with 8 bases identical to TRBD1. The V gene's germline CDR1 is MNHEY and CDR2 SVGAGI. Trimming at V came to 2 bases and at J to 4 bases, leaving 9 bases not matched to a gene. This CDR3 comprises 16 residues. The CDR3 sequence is CASSYTRLTGVYGYTF. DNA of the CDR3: TGTGCCAGCAGTTACACTCGACTGACAGGGGTCTATGGCTACACCTTC.

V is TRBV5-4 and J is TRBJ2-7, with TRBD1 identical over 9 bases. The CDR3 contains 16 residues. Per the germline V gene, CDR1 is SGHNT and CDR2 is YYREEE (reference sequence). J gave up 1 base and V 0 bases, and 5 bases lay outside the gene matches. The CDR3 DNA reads TGTGCCAGCAGCTTGGGATCCGGGACAGGGTCCTACGAGCAGTACTTC. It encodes CASSLGSGTGSYEQYF.

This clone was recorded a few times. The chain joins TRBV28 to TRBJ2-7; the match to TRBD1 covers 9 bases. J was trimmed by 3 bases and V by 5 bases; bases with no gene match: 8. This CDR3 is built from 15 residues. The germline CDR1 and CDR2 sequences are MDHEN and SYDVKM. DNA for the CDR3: TGTGCCAGCAGTACCCCCGGACAGGGGATCTACGAGCAGTACTTC. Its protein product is CASSTPGQGIYEQYF.

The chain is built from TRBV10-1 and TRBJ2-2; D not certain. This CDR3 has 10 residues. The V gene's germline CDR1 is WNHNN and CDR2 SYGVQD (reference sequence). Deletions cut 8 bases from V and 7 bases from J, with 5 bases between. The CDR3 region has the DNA TGCGCCAGCGACTGCGGGGAGCTGTTTTTT. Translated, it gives CASDCGELFF.

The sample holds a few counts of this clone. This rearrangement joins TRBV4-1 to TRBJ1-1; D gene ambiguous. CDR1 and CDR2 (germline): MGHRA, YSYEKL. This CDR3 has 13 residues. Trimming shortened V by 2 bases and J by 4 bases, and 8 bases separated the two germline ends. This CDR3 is CASSQQEGTEAFF. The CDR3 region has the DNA TGCGCCAGCAGCCAACAGGAGGGCACTGAAGCTTTCTTT.

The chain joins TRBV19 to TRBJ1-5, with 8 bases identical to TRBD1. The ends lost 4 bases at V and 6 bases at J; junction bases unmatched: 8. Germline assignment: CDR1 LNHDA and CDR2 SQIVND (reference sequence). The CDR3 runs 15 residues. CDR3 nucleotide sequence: TGTGCCAGTAGTACCGACAGGGGTCTCGGTCAGCCCCAGCATTTT. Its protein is CASSTDRGLGQPQHF.

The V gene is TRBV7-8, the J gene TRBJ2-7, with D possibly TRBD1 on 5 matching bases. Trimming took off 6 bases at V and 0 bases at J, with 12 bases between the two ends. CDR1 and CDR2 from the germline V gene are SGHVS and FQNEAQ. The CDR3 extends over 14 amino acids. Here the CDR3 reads CASRPDSPSYEQYF. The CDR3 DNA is TGTGCCAGCAGACCCGACAGCCCCTCCTACGAGCAGTACTTC.

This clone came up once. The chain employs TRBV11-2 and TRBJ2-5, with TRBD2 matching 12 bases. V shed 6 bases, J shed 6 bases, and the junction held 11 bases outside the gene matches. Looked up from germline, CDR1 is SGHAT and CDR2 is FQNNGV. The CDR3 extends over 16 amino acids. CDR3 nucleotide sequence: TGTGCCAGCAGATCCCTAGCGGGGGGGCAGGGAAAGACCCAGTACTTC. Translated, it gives CASRSLAGGQGKTQYF.

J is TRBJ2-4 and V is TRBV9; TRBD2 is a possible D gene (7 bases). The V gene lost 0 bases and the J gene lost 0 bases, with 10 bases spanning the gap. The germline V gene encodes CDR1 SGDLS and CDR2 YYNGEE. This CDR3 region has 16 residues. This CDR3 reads CASSVEGGGAKNIQYF. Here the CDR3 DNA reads TGTGCCAGCAGCGTAGAGGGAGGGGGAGCCAAAAACATTCAGTACTTC.

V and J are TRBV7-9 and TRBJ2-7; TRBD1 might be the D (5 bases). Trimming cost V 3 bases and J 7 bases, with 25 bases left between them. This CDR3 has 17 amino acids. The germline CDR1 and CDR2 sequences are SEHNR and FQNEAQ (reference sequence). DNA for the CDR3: TGTGCCAGCAGCTTTGTTCTGCAGGGCTACCGTTTGGGTGAGCAGTACTTC. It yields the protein CASSFVLQGYRLGEQYF.

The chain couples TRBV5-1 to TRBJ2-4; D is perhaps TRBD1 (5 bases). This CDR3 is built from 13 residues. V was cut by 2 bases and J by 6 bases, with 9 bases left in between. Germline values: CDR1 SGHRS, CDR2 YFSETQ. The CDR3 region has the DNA TGCGCCAGCAGCTTCAGGGTTCCAAACATTCAGTACTTC. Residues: CASSFRVPNIQYF.

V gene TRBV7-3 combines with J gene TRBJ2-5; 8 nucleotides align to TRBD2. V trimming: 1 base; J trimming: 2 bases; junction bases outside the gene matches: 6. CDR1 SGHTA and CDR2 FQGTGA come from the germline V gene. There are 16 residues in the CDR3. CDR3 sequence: CASSLNSGGGQETQYF. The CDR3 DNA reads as TGTGCCAGCAGCTTAAACAGCGGGGGAGGGCAAGAGACCCAGTACTTC.

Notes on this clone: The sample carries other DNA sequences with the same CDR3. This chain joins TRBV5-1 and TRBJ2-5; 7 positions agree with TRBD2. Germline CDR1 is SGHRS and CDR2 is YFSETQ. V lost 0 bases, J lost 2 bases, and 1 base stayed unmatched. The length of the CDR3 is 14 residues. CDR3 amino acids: CASSLAGGQETQYF. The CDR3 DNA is TGCGCCAGCAGCTTGGCGGGAGGACAAGAGACCCAGTACTTC.

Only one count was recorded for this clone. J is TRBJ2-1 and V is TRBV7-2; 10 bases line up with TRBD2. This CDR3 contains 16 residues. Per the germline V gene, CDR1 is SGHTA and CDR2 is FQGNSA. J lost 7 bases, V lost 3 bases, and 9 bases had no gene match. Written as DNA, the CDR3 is TGTGCCAGCAGCTTCGTCCTAGCGGGAGCTAATAATGAGCAGTTCTTC. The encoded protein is CASSFVLAGANNEQFF. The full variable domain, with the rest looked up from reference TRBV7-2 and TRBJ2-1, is GAGVSQSPSNKVTEKGKDVELRCDPISGHTALYWYRQSLGQGLEFLIYFQGNSAPDKSGLPSDRFSAERTGGSVSTLTIQRTQQEDSAVYLCASSFVLAGANNEQFFGPGTRLTVL.

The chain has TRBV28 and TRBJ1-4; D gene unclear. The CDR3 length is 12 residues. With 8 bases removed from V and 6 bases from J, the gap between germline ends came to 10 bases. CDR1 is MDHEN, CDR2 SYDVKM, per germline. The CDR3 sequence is CASRERDEKLFF. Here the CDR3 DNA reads TGTGCCAGCCGGGAGAGGGATGAAAAACTGTTTTTT. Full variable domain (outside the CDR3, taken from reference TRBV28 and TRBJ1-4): DVKVTQSSRYLVKRTGEKVFLECVQDMDHENMFWYRQDPGLGLRLIYFSYDVKMKEKGDIPEGYSVSREKKERFSLILESASTNQTSMYLCASRERDEKLFFGSGTQLSVL.

The CDR3 bases are TGTGCCAGCACCCTTGGGGGGACCAACACCGGGGAGCTGTTTTTT. It translates to CASTLGGTNTGELFF. V usage is TRBV28 and J usage is TRBJ2-2; tentative D call: TRBD2 (6 bases). Germline V gene data show CDR1 as MDHEN and CDR2 as SYDVKM. Trimming left V 7 bases short and J 2 bases short, with 14 bases between. This CDR3 comprises 15 residues.

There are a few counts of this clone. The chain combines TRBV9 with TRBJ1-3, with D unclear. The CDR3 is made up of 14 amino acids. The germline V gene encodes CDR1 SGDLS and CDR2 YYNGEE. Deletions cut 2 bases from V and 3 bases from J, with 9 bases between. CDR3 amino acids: CASSVSGGGNTIYF. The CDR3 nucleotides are TGTGCCAGCAGCGTGTCGGGAGGTGGAAACACCATATATTTT.

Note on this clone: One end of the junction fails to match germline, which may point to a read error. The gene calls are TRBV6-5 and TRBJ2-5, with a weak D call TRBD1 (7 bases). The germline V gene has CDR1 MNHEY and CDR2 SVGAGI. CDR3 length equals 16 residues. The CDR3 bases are TGTGCCAGCAGTTACCGTAGACAGGGAGGTCCGGAGACCCGGTACTTC. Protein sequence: CASSYRRQGGPETRYF.

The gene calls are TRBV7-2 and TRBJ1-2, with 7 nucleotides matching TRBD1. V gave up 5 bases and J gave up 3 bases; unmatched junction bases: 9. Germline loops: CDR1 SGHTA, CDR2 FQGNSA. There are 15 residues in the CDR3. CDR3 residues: CASSLEGAEDYGYTF. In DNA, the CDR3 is TGTGCCAGCAGCCTTGAGGGGGCGGAAGACTATGGCTACACCTTC.

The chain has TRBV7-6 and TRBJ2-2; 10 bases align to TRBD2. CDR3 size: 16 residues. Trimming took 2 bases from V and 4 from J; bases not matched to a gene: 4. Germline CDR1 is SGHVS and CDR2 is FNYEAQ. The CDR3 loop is CASSLISGRATGELFF. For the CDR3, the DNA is TGTGCCAGCAGCTTAATAAGCGGGAGGGCCACCGGGGAGCTGTTTTTT.

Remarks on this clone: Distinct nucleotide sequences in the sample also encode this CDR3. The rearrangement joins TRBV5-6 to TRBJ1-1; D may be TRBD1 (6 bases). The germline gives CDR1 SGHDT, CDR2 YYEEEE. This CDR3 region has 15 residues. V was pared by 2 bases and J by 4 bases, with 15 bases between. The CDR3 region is CASSFWGGQSTEAFF. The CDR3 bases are TGTGCCAGCAGCTTCTGGGGGGGGCAGTCCACTGAAGCTTTCTTT.